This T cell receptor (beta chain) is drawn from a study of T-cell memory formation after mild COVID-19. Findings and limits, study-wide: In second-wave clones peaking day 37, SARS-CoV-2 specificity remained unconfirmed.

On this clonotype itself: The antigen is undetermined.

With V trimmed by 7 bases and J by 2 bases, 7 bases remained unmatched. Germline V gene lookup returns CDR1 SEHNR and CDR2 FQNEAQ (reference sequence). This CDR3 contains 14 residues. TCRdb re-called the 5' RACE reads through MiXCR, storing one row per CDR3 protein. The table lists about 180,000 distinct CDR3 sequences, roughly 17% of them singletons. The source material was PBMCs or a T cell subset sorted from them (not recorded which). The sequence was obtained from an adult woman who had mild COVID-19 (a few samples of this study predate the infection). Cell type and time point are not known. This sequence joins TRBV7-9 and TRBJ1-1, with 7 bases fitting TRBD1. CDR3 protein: CASILDRTNTEAFF. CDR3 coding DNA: TGTGCCAGCATCCTGGACAGGACCAACACTGAAGCTTTCTTT.